This T cell receptor beta chain was identified during a study of graft-versus-host responses after intestinal transplantation. Measured with immunoSEQ multiplex PCR; TCRdb has only the in-frame clones, and not every one. Among around 120,000 clones, 85% to 95% were seen once, and the ten largest hold more than 3%. Comments on this clone: Its antigen is undetermined.

The receptor was derived from a human donor who received an intestinal transplant. The specimen comprised unstimulated CD8+ T cells sorted from spleen or lymph node cells, sampled before intestinal transplant.

In DNA form, the CDR3 reads TGTGCCAGCAGCTCAGGGCTGGGCCAAGAGACCCAGTACTTC. Translated: CASSSGLGQETQYF. The chain uses TRBV7-6 and TRBJ2-5; maybe TRBD1 (5 bases). CDR1 is SGHVS, CDR2 FNYEAQ, per germline. There are 14 residues in the CDR3. With 4 bases removed from V and 1 base from J, the gap between germline ends came to 10 bases.